The clone carrying this T cell receptor (beta chain) was seen a few times. The target antigen is unknown. Per germline, CDR1 SNHLY and CDR2 FYNNEI. V was pared by 2 bases and J by 1 base, with 11 bases between. This CDR3 has 15 residues. This record comes from a study of cytotoxic CD8 clonotypes in ibrutinib-treated CLL. Turning to the study itself: Response sampling came at median about a year of treatment, ranging about 6 to 40 months.

General study findings and limits: Baseline clonality, above age-matched healthy donor levels, tracked circulating CD8+ T-cell counts.

Sequencing was performed with immunoSEQ multiplex PCR; in TCRdb, only in-frame clones are kept and a portion is missing. The data contain about 300,000 clones, approximately 76% of them seen just once; the ten biggest clones take up approximately 5.6%. The material was PBMCs, obtained at disease progression, from a patient treated with ibrutinib. This clonotype originated in a human donor with chronic lymphocytic leukemia. V usage is TRBV2 and J usage is TRBJ1-2, with D uncertain. The CDR3 coding sequence is TGTGCCAGCAGTGAAACAGCCAAGGGTAACTATGGCTACACCTTC. Translated: CASSETAKGNYGYTF.